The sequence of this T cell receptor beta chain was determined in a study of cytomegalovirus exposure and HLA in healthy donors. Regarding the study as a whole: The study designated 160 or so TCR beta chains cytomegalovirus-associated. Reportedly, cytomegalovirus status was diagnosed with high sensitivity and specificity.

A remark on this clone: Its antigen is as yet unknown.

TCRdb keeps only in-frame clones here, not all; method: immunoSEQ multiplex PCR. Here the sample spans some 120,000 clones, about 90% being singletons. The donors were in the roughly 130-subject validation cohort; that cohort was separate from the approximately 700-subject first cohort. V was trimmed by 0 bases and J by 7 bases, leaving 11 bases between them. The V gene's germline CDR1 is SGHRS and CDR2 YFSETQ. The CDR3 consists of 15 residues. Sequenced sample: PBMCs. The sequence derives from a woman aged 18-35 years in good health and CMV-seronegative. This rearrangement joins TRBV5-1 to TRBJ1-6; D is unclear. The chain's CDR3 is CASSLDPGKNSPLHF. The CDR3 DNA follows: TGCGCCAGCAGCTTGGATCCAGGAAAGAATTCACCCCTCCACTTT.